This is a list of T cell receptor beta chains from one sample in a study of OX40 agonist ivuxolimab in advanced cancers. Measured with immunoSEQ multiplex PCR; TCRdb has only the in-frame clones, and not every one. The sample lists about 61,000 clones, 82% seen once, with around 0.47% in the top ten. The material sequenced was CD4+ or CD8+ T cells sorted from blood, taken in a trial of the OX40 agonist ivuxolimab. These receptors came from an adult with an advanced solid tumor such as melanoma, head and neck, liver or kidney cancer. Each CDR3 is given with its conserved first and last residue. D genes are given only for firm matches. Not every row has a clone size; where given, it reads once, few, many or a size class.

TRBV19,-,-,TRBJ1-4,CASTSGFGDEKLFF,TGTGCCAGTACCTCAGGGTTCGGGGATGAAAAACTGTTTTTT
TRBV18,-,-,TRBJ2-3,CASSQYSGASTDTQYF,TGTGCCAGCTCACAGTATTCCGGAGCTAGCACAGATACGCAGTATTTT
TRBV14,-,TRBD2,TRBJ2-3,CASSPPTSGSTDTQYF,TGTGCCAGCAGCCCCCCGACTAGCGGCAGCACAGATACGCAGTATTTT
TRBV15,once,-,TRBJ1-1,CATSRDLGGAGTEAFF,TGTGCCACCAGCAGAGATCTGGGAGGGGCGGGGACTGAAGCTTTCTTT
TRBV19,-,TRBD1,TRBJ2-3,CASTGTGGTDTQYF,TGTGCCAGTACCGGGACAGGGGGAACAGATACGCAGTATTTT
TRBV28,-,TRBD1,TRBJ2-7,CASRDRDRGSYEQYF,TGTGCCAGCAGGGACCGGGACAGGGGTTCCTACGAGCAGTACTTC
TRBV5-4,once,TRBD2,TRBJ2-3,CASSGRSGNPADTQYF,TGTGCCAGCAGCGGTCGGAGCGGGAACCCCGCCGATACGCAGTATTTT
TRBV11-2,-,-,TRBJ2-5,CASSLGQQETQYF,TGTGCCAGCAGCTTAGGACAGCAAGAGACCCAGTACTTC
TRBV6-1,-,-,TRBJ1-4,CASTRDLSGNEKLFF,TGTGCCAGCACTAGGGACCTATCCGGTAATGAAAAACTGTTTTTT
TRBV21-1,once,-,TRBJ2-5,CASSKKSRGWGCETQYF,TGTGCCAGCAGCAAAAAAAGCAGGGGGTGGGGCTGCGAGACCCAGTACTTC